This T cell receptor (beta chain) stems from a study of T-cell reconstitution after alpha-beta-depleted transplantation in children. The TCRbeta library was prepared with unique molecular identifiers. TCRdb processed the PCR reads anew with MiXCR; each CDR3 protein has one entry. The table lists 600,000 to 800,000 distinct CDR3 sequences, around 12% of them singletons. Study-wide results and limits: Reportedly, only several hundred clones from non-depleted graft cells drove alpha-beta T-cell counts at about two months.

This clonotype was seen at least ten times. What it binds is unknown. Per the germline V gene, CDR1 is SQVTM and CDR2 is ANQGSEA. With 2 bases removed from V and 7 bases from J, the gap between germline ends came to 5 bases. This CDR3 has 11 residues. The specimen comprised PBMCs, sampled before TCRalphabeta/CD19-depleted stem cell transplant. The TCR was taken from a girl aged 2 to 9 with congenital amegakaryocytic thrombocytopenia, due to receive a stem cell transplant. This chain joins TRBV29-1 and TRBJ2-2, with D unresolved. CDR3 sequence reads: CSVEFSGELFF. The CDR3 coding sequence is TGCAGCGTTGAATTCAGCGGGGAGCTGTTTTTT.